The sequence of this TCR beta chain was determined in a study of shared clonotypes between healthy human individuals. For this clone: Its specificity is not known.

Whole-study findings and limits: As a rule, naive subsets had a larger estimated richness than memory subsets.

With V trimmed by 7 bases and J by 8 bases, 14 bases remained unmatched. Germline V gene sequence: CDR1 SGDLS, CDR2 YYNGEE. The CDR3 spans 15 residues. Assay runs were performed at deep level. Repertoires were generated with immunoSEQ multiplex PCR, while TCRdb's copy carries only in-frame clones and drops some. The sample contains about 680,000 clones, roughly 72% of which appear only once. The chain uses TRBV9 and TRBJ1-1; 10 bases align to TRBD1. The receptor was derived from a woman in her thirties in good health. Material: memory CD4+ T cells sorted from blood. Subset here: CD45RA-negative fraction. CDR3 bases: TGTGCCAGCGCACGAAAGGAGGGACAGGGGCCAGAAGCTTTCTTT. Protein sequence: CASARKEGQGPEAFF.